Listed below are T cell receptor beta chains from one sample, sequenced in a study of T cells in Graves' hyperthyroidism and ophthalmopathy. TCRdb reanalysed the multiplex PCR reads using MiXCR and keeps one entry per CDR3 protein. This sample carries under 400,000 distinct CDR3 sequences, about 14% of them seen once, and the ten largest clones take 9.5% to 12%. The specimen sequenced was blood. Receptors were obtained from a woman in her sixties or seventies with Graves' hyperthyroidism. The conserved cysteine and the conserved F or W are not part of the CDR3 here. Each record gives: clone size, V gene, D gene, CDR3 protein. D genes are given only for firm matches. Some rows mark clone size as missing; the rest say once, few, many or name a class of expanded clone.

clone size: many; V gene: TRBV20-1; D gene: TRBD2; CDR3 protein: SARAGGALNEQY
clone size: many; V gene: TRBV19; D gene: NA; CDR3 protein: ASIPGRDSNQPQH
clone size: many; V gene: TRBV29-1; D gene: NA; CDR3 protein: SVGGNNQPQH
clone size: NA; V gene: TRBV30; D gene: NA; CDR3 protein: AWGQNSFQETQY
clone size: many; V gene: TRBV6-1; D gene: NA; CDR3 protein: ASSETLMNTEAF
clone size: many; V gene: TRBV20-1; D gene: TRBD2; CDR3 protein: SGESGSYNEQF
clone size: NA; V gene: TRBV9; D gene: TRBD1; CDR3 protein: ASSFTGDGTDTQY
clone size: NA; V gene: TRBV6-1; D gene: TRBD1; CDR3 protein: ASRGRTGDSPLH
clone size: NA; V gene: TRBV20-1; D gene: NA; CDR3 protein: SARVGGGGINSPLH
clone size: few; V gene: TRBV29-1; D gene: NA; CDR3 protein: SVESTGYEQY
clone size: many; V gene: TRBV18; D gene: TRBD2; CDR3 protein: ASSATSGYYEQY
clone size: few; V gene: TRBV12-3/TRBV12-4; D gene: NA; CDR3 protein: ASSLGWLNTEAF
clone size: NA; V gene: TRBV15; D gene: NA; CDR3 protein: ATSRDPAGYNEQF
clone size: NA; V gene: TRBV5-4; D gene: NA; CDR3 protein: ASTHPSEADTQY